This T cell receptor (beta chain) derives from a study of CD8+CD57+ T cells in acquired aplastic anemia. Broader study findings: CD8+ Simpson's diversity did not differ significantly between patients and controls. It was found that approximately 29 CD8+ CDR3 sequences were shared between patients and controls.

The template used for profiling TCR beta VDJ and CDR3 was genomic DNA. TCRdb passed the reads through MiXCR, listing each CDR3 protein once. This table has roughly 200,000 distinct CDR3 sequences, roughly 65% appearing once. This clonotype has only one observation. Antigen: not known. Sequencing was done on patients that had shown CD8+CD57+ cell expansion by flow cytometry. Patients had undergone no therapy by the time their blood was sampled. The CDR3 covers 15 residues. In germline, CDR1 is LNHNV, CDR2 YYDKDF (reference sequence). V lost 0 bases to trimming and J lost 10 bases, with 13 bases between them.

The rearrangement links TRBV15 to TRBJ1-6, with D possibly matching TRBD1 (6 bases). The clonotype comes from a human donor with aplastic anemia. Sequenced sample: sorted CD4+, CD8+, or CD8+CD57+ T cells (not recorded which) from PBMCs. CDR3 amino acids: CATSRDVGAGSPLHF. CDR3 in DNA: TGTGCCACCAGCAGAGATGTGGGGGCCGGATCACCCCTCCACTTT. Looking up the rest from reference TRBV15 and TRBJ1-6 gives the full variable domain: DAMVIQNPRYQVTQFGKPVTLSCSQTLNHNVMYWYQQKSSQAPKLLFHYYDKDFNNEADTPDNFQSRRPNTSFCFLDIRSPGLGDTAMYLCATSRDVGAGSPLHFGNGTRLTVT.